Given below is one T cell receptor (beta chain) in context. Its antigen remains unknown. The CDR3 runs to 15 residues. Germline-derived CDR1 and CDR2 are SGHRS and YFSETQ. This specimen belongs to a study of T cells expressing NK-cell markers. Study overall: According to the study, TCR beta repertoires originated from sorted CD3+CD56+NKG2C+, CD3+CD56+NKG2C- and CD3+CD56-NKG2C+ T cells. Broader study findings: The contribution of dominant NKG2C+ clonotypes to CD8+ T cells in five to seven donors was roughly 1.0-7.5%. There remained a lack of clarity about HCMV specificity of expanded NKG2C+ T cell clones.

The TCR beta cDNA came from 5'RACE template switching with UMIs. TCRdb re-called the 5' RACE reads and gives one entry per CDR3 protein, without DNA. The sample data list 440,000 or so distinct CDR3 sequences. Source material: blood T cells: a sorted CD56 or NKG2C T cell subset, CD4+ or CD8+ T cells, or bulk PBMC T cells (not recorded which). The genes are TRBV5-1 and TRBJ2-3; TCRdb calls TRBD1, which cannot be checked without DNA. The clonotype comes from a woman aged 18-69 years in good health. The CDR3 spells CASSDGTGGMNTQYF.